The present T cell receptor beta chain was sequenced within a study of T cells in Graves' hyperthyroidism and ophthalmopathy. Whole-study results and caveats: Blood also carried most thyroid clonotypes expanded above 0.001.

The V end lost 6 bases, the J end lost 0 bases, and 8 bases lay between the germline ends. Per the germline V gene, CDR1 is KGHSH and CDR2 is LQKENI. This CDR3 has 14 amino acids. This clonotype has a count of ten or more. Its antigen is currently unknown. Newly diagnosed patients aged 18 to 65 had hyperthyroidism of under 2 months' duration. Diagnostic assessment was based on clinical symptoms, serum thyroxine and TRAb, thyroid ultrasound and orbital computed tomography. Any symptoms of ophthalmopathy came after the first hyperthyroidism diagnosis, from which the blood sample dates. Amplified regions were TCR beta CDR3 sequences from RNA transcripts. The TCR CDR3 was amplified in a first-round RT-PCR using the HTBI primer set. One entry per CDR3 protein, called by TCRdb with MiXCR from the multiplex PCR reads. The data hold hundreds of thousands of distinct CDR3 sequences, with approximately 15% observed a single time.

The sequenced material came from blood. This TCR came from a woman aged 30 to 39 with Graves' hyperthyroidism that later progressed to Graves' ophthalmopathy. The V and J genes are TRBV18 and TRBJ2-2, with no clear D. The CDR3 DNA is TGTGCCAGCTCGGGCAACGCGAACACCGGGGAGCTGTTTTTT. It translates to CASSGNANTGELFF.